One and the same sample provided the 23 T cell receptor beta chains below, sequenced in a study of T cell responses to AZD1222 COVID-19 vaccine. Libraries were prepared by immunoSEQ multiplex PCR; TCRdb keeps only in-frame clonotypes and omits some of them. This table holds about 100,000 clones, 90% found once. The source material was peripheral blood, sampled on day 0 of AZD1222 vaccination. These receptors all come from an adult in good health.

This rearrangement joins TRBV10-3 to TRBJ2-7, with 7 bases aligning to TRBD1. The CDR3 runs to 15 residues. V shed 0 bases and J 6 bases; nucleotides not matched to a gene: 8. CDR1 is ENHRY, CDR2 SYGVKD, per germline. The chain's CDR3 is CAISESRGGPSEQYF. The CDR3 DNA sequence: TGTGCCATCAGTGAGTCCCGAGGGGGCCCTTCCGAGCAGTACTTC.

This chain connects TRBV9 to TRBJ1-3; weak D call: TRBD1 (6 bases). CDR3 length: 14 residues. CDR1 and CDR2 (germline): SGDLS, YYNGEE. Trimming took off 5 bases at V and 2 bases at J, with 11 bases between the two ends. The CDR3 DNA follows: TGTGCCAGCAGTTGGACAGCCACTGGAAACACCATATATTTT. Translated: CASSWTATGNTIYF.

J is TRBJ2-3 and V is TRBV11-2; possible D gene TRBD1, 5 bases. The germline CDR1 and CDR2 sequences are SGHAT and FQNNGV. V was trimmed by 5 bases and J by 2 bases, leaving 17 bases between them. This CDR3 is 16 amino acids long. The CDR3 DNA is TGTGCCAGCAGCCCGAGACAGACACAGATCACAGATACGCAGTATTTT. It is translated as CASSPRQTQITDTQYF. The complete variable domain, with remaining parts taken from reference TRBV11-2 and TRBJ2-3, reads EAGVAQSPRYKIIEKRQSVAFWCNPISGHATLYWYQQILGQGPKLLIQFQNNGVVDDSQLPKDRFSAERLKGVDSTLKIQPAKLEDSAVYLCASSPRQTQITDTQYFGPGTRLTVL.

This chain connects TRBV5-1 to TRBJ1-1; D remains unclear. V shed 0 bases and J shed 8 bases, with 8 bases lying between them. CDR1 is SGHRS, CDR2 YFSETQ, per germline. The CDR3 extends over 12 amino acids. The CDR3 here is CASSLADNEAFF. CDR3 coding DNA: TGCGCCAGCAGCTTGGCCGACAACGAAGCTTTCTTT.

This clone was found once. The rearrangement joins TRBV5-1 to TRBJ2-5; D gene ambiguous. Germline CDR1 and CDR2: SGHRS and YFSETQ. This CDR3 has 17 residues. The ends were cut back, 5 bases at V and 0 bases at J, with 20 bases in the middle. CDR3 sequence (DNA): TGCGCCAGCAGTCTGGCCCTAGTGGGTGGATACCAAGAGACCCAGTACTTC. This encodes CASSLALVGGYQETQYF.

The chain employs TRBV19 and TRBJ2-3; 7 bases are shared with TRBD1. CDR1 and CDR2 from the germline V gene are LNHDA and SQIVND (reference sequence). CDR3 length: 13 amino acids. J was trimmed by 6 bases and V by 4 bases; bases with no gene match: 4. The CDR3 DNA reads as TGTGCCAGTAGTAGCACAGGGGAGGATACGCAGTATTTT. Residues: CASSSTGEDTQYF.

This clone was seen only once. The V call is TRBV2, the J call TRBJ2-2; 7 bases match TRBD1. The CDR3 is 16 residues long. V gave up 8 bases and J gave up 0 bases; unmatched junction bases: 9. Germline V gene lookup returns CDR1 SNHLY and CDR2 FYNNEI. CDR3 amino acids: CASGDSQSANTGELFF. As DNA, the CDR3 is TGTGCCAGCGGGGACAGCCAATCCGCGAACACCGGGGAGCTGTTTTTT. The complete variable domain, with remaining parts taken from reference TRBV2 and TRBJ2-2, reads EPEVTQTPSHQVTQMGQEVILRCVPISNHLYFYWYRQILGQKVEFLVSFYNNEISEKSEIFDDQFSVERPDGSNFTLKIRSTKLEDSAMYFCASGDSQSANTGELFFGEGSRLTVL.

The chain joins TRBV2 to TRBJ1-1; D gene uncertain. This CDR3 region has 11 residues. Trimming took off 6 bases at V and 3 bases at J, with 5 bases between the two ends. CDR1 is SNHLY and CDR2 is FYNNEI in the germline V gene. The CDR3 coding sequence is TGTGCCAGCAGAACTGACACTGAAGCTTTCTTT. Translation: CASRTDTEAFF.

CDR3 bases: TGTGCCAGCAGGGGGACAGACAATCAGCCCCAGCATTTT. Protein: CASRGTDNQPQHF. The chain links TRBV2 to TRBJ1-5, with 7 positions matching TRBD1. The CDR3 runs 13 residues. Unmatched junction bases numbered 2, after V lost 6 bases and J lost 3 bases. The germline V gene has CDR1 SNHLY and CDR2 FYNNEI.

The chain uses TRBV2 and TRBJ1-6; D ambiguous. CDR3 size: 17 residues. Germline CDR1 is SNHLY and CDR2 is FYNNEI. Between the trimmed V and J ends, which lost 8 bases and 1 base, there was a span of 18 bases. CDR3: CASLPEGPGSYNSPLHF. The CDR3 DNA follows: TGTGCCAGCCTGCCTGAGGGTCCTGGGTCCTATAATTCACCCCTCCACTTT.

CDR3 coding DNA: TGTGCCAGCAGTGATCCCGCCAGGGGGCGTCAGCCCCAGCATTTT. It specifies CASSDPARGRQPQHF. V gene TRBV6-1 combines with J gene TRBJ1-5, with 8 nucleotides matching TRBD1. Trimming at V came to 3 bases and at J to 6 bases, leaving 7 bases not matched to a gene. Germline V gives CDR1 MNHNS, CDR2 SASEGT. This CDR3 contains 15 residues.

The genes are TRBV19 and TRBJ2-4, with D possibly being TRBD2 (7 bases). Germline V CDR1 and CDR2: LNHDA, SQIVND (reference sequence). V gave up 9 bases and J gave up 1 base, with 16 bases separating them. The CDR3 length is 15 residues. CDR3 loop: CASTPGGAAKNIQYF. CDR3 bases: TGTGCCAGCACCCCTGGGGGGGCGGCCAAAAACATTCAGTACTTC.

In this sample, this clone turned up a few times. The genes are TRBV6-2 or TRBV6-3 and TRBJ2-2; 9 nucleotides line up with TRBD2. Germline values: CDR1 MNHEY, CDR2 SVGEGT. There are 16 residues in the CDR3. V lost 4 bases, J lost 6 bases, and 9 bases stayed unmatched. The CDR3 region has the DNA TGTGCCAGCAGTTCCCAAGCGGGGGGCGTCCCCGGGGAGCTGTTTTTT. Protein sequence: CASSSQAGGVPGELFF.

This chain joins TRBV4-1 and TRBJ1-5, with 7 nucleotides matching TRBD1. The V gene end was trimmed by 3 bases and the J gene end by 3 bases; junction bases not matched to a gene: 8. The CDR3 loop spans 16 amino acids. Germline values: CDR1 MGHRA, CDR2 YSYEKL. The CDR3 loop reads CASSQDPGQPNQPQHF. The CDR3 DNA is TGCGCCAGCAGCCAGGACCCGGGACAGCCCAATCAGCCCCAGCATTTT.

The chain uses TRBV12-3 or TRBV12-4 and TRBJ1-4; D not certain. Trimming removed 3 bases from V and 6 bases from J, with 5 bases in between. This CDR3 has 12 residues. The CDR3 sequence is CASSFAHEKLFF. The CDR3 DNA sequence: TGTGCCAGCAGTTTCGCCCATGAAAAACTGTTTTTT.

This chain links TRBV28 with TRBJ1-2; TRBD1 agrees at 11 bases. The V and J ends lost 3 bases and 7 bases, in that order; junction bases with no gene match: 4. Germline V gives CDR1 MDHEN, CDR2 SYDVKM. The CDR3 is 14 amino acids. Written as DNA, the CDR3 is TGTGCCAGCAGTTTTGGGACAGGGGGAAGTGGCTACACCTTC. It translates to CASSFGTGGSGYTF.

The sample holds one count of this clone. J is TRBJ1-5 and V is TRBV19; maybe TRBD1 (5 bases). The V end was cut by 0 bases, the J end by 7 bases, with 13 bases between. The CDR3 has 15 amino acids. From germline, CDR1 is LNHDA and CDR2 SQIVND (reference sequence). In nucleotides, the CDR3 is TGTGCCAGTAGTATAGATCCCAGGGCAGGACAGCCCCAGCATTTT. It encodes CASSIDPRAGQPQHF.

The rearrangement links TRBV11-3 to TRBJ2-1; 11 nucleotides align to TRBD2. The CDR3 extends over 20 amino acids. In germline, CDR1 is SGHNT, CDR2 YENEEA. Losses at the gene ends were 0 bases for V and 3 bases for J; bases not matched to a gene: 13. This CDR3 reads CASSLERLAGSPVIYNEQFF. For the CDR3, the DNA is TGTGCCAGCAGCTTAGAACGACTAGCGGGGAGCCCTGTCATCTACAATGAGCAGTTCTTC.

The rearrangement joins TRBV11-2 to TRBJ2-1, with a tentative D call TRBD2 (7 bases). There are 16 residues in the CDR3. Germline CDR1 reads SGHAT; CDR2 reads FQNNGV. Deletions cut 7 bases from V and 8 bases from J, with 24 bases between. CDR3 sequence: CASTLDGGGGEDEQFF. In nucleotides, the CDR3 is TGTGCCAGCACCCTTGACGGGGGAGGGGGTGAGGATGAGCAGTTCTTC.

This chain links TRBV7-9 with TRBJ1-2, with TRBD1 matching over 12 bases. The length of the CDR3 is 15 residues. V lost 5 bases to trimming and J lost 4 bases; unmatched junction nucleotides: 5. Germline V gives CDR1 SEHNR, CDR2 FQNEAQ (reference sequence). CDR3 sequence reads: CASSPGTGGAYGYTF. The CDR3 DNA sequence: TGTGCCAGCAGCCCGGGGACAGGGGGCGCCTATGGCTACACCTTC.

In its sample, this clone was seen once. The V and J genes are TRBV15 and TRBJ1-1; D not certain. Per the germline V gene, CDR1 is LNHNV and CDR2 is YYDKDF (reference sequence). Between the trimmed V and J ends, which lost 1 base and 4 bases, there was a span of 7 bases. The CDR3 spans 13 residues. The CDR3 here is CATSRVTATEAFF. CDR3 coding DNA: TGTGCCACCAGCAGAGTGACGGCCACTGAAGCTTTCTTT. The variable domain in full, completed from reference TRBV15 and TRBJ1-1, reads DAMVIQNPRYQVTQFGKPVTLSCSQTLNHNVMYWYQQKSSQAPKLLFHYYDKDFNNEADTPDNFQSRRPNTSFCFLDIRSPGLGDTAMYLCATSRVTATEAFFGQGTRLTVV.

This clone has only a few counts. V gene TRBV7-9 combines with J gene TRBJ1-1; no definite D call. The CDR3 runs 13 residues. Germline V gives CDR1 SEHNR, CDR2 FQNEAQ (reference sequence). Trimming shortened V by 3 bases and J by 0 bases, and 5 bases separated the two germline ends. CDR3: CASSLPLNTEAFF. CDR3 nucleotides: TGTGCCAGCAGCTTGCCGCTGAACACTGAAGCTTTCTTT. The full variable domain, rest sourced from reference TRBV7-9 and TRBJ1-1, is DTGVSQNPRHKITKRGQNVTFRCDPISEHNRLYWYRQTLGQGPEFLTYFQNEAQLEKSRLLSDRFSAERPKGSFSTLEIQRTEQGDSAMYLCASSLPLNTEAFFGQGTRLTVV.

The chain carries TRBV9 and TRBJ1-2; D is unresolved. The length of the CDR3 is 13 residues. Germline lookup yields CDR1 SGDLS and CDR2 YYNGEE. V lost 0 bases, J lost 4 bases, and 7 bases lay in between. DNA of the CDR3: TGTGCCAGCAGCGTAGGCGGGTTCTATGGCTACACCTTC. Translating it yields CASSVGGFYGYTF. Full variable domain (outside the CDR3, taken from reference TRBV9 and TRBJ1-2): DSGVTQTPKHLITATGQRVTLRCSPRSGDLSVYWYQQSLDQGLQFLIQYYNGEERAKGNILERFSAQQFPDLHSELNLSSLELGDSALYFCASSVGGFYGYTFGSGTRLTVV.